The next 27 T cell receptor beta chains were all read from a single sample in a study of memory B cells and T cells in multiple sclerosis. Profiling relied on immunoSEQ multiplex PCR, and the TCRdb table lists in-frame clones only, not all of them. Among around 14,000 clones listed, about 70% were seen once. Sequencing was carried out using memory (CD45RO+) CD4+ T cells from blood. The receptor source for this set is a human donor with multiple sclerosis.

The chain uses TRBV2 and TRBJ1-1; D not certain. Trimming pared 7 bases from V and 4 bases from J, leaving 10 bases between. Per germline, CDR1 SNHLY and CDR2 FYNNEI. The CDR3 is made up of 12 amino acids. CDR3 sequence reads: CASMQDGTEAFF. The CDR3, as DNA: TGTGCCAGCATGCAGGATGGCACTGAAGCTTTCTTT. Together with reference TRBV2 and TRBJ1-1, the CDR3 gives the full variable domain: EPEVTQTPSHQVTQMGQEVILRCVPISNHLYFYWYRQILGQKVEFLVSFYNNEISEKSEIFDDQFSVERPDGSNFTLKIRSTKLEDSAMYFCASMQDGTEAFFGQGTRLTVV.

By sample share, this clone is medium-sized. The CDR3 loop is CSVGDRGLPYEQYF. CDR3 bases: TGCAGCGTTGGGGACAGGGGGCTTCCCTACGAGCAGTACTTC. The chain links TRBV29-1 to TRBJ2-7, with TRBD1 matching 12 bases. The CDR3 has 14 residues. Germline V gene lookup returns CDR1 SQVTM and CDR2 ANQGSEA. Trimming took 4 bases from V and 2 from J; bases not matched to a gene: 3.

The CDR3 is CASSVAAGRSYEQYF. CDR3 coding DNA: TGTGCCAGCAGCGTAGCTGCAGGGCGATCCTACGAGCAGTACTTC. The chain joins TRBV9 to TRBJ2-7; possibly TRBD1 for D (5 bases). Germline V lookup: CDR1 SGDLS, CDR2 YYNGEE. Trimming shortened V by 0 bases and J by 1 base, and 11 bases separated the two germline ends. There are 15 residues in the CDR3.

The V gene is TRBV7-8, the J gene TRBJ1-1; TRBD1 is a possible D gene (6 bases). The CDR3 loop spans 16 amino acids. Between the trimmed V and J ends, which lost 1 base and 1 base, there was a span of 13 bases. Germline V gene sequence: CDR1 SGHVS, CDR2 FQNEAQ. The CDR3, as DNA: TGTGCCAGCAGCTTAGTTCCGGGACACACGAACACTGAAGCTTTCTTT. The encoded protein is CASSLVPGHTNTEAFF.

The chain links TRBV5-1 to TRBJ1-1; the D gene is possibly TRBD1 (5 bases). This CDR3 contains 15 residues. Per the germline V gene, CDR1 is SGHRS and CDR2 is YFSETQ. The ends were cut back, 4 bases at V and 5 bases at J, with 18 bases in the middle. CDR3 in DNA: TGCGCCAGCAGCCGGGGGTCATGGGGGAGGACTGAAGCTTTCTTT. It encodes CASSRGSWGRTEAFF.

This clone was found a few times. The CDR3 sequence is CASSQGFGEDTEAFF. CDR3 nucleotides: TGTGCCAGCAGCCAAGGTTTCGGGGAGGACACTGAAGCTTTCTTT. The V call is TRBV4-2, the J call TRBJ1-1; D call uncertain. CDR1 and CDR2 from the germline V gene are LGHNA and YNFKEQ. The CDR3 extends over 15 amino acids. V was shortened by 1 base and J by 3 bases, with 12 bases between the two germline ends.

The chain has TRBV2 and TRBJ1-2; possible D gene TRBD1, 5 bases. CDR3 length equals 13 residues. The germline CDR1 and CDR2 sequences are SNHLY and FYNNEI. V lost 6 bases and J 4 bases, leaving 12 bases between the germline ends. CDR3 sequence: CASSGTATYGYTF. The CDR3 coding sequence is TGTGCCAGCAGCGGGACTGCAACCTATGGCTACACCTTC.

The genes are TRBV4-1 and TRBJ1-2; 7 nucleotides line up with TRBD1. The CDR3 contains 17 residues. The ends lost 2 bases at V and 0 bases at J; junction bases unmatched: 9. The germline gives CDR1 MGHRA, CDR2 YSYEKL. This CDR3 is CASSQTALGTANYGYTF. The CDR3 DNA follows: TGCGCCAGCAGCCAAACGGCCCTCGGGACAGCTAACTATGGCTACACCTTC.

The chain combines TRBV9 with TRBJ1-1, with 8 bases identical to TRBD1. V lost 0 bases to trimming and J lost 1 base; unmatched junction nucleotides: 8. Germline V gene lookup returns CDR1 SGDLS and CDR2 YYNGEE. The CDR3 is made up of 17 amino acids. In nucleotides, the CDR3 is TGTGCCAGCAGCGTAGGACCAGGGGGCGTAAGGAACACTGAAGCTTTCTTT. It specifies CASSVGPGGVRNTEAFF.

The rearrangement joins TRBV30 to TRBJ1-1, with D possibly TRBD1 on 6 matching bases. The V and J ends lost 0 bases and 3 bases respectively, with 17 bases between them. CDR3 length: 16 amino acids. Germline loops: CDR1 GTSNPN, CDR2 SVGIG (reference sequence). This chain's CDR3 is CAWSVYRVHGDTEAFF. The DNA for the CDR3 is TGTGCCTGGAGTGTCTACAGGGTGCATGGGGACACTGAAGCTTTCTTT.

The CDR3 DNA follows: TGTGCCAGCAGCGCCCTAGGGAGCACTAATGAAAAACTGTTTTTT. Its protein is CASSALGSTNEKLFF. The genes are TRBV9 and TRBJ1-4; D is unresolved. The V and J ends lost 3 bases and 2 bases respectively, with 11 bases between them. The CDR3 sequence is 15 residues long. The germline V gene has CDR1 SGDLS and CDR2 YYNGEE.

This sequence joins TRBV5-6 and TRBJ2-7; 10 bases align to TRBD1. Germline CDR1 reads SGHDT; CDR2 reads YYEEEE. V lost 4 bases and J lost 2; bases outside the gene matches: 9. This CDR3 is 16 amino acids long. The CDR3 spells CASSETDRGRPYEQYF. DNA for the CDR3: TGTGCCAGCAGCGAGACCGACAGGGGGCGTCCCTACGAGCAGTACTTC.

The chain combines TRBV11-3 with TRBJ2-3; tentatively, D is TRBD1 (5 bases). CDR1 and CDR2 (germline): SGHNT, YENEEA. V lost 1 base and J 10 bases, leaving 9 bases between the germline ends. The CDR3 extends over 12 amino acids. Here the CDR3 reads CASSLAAGSQYF. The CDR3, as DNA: TGTGCCAGCAGCTTAGCGGCAGGGTCGCAGTATTTT.

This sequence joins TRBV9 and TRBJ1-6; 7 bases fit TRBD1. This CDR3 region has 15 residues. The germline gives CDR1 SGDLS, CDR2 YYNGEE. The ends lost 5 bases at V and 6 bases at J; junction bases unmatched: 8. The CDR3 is CASSEKGAGNSPLHF. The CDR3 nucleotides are TGTGCCAGCAGTGAGAAGGGGGCTGGTAATTCACCCCTCCACTTT.

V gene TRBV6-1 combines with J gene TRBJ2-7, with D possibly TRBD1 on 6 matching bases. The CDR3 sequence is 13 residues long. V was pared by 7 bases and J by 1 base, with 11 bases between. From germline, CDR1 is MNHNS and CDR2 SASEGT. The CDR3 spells CASNFRGSYEQYF. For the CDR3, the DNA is TGTGCCAGCAACTTCAGGGGTTCCTACGAGCAGTACTTC.

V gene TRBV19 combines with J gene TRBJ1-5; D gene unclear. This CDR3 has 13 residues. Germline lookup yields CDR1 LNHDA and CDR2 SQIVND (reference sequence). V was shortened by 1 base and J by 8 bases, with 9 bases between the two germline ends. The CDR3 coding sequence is TGTGCCAGTAGTATAGTAACGGCGGAGCCCCAGCATTTT. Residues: CASSIVTAEPQHF.

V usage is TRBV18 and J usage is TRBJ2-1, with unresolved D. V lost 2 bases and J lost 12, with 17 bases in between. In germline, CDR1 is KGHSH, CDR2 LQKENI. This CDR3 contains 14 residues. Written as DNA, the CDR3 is TGTGCCAGCTCACCAGCGACACCCCCCACCGGGCAGTTCTTC. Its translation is CASSPATPPTGQFF.

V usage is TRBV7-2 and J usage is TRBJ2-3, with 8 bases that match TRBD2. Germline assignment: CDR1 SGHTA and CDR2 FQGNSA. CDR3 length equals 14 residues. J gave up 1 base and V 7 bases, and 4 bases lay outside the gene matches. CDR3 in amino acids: CASTYGGGTDTQYF. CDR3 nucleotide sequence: TGTGCCAGCACCTACGGGGGGGGCACAGATACGCAGTATTTT.

This chain's CDR3 is CASSLAGGVRGYTF. In DNA form, the CDR3 reads TGCGCCAGCAGCTTGGCCGGCGGGGTCCGGGGCTACACCTTC. The chain has TRBV5-1 and TRBJ1-2; no clear D. Trimming pared 0 bases from V and 8 bases from J, leaving 14 bases between. Germline values: CDR1 SGHRS, CDR2 YFSETQ. The CDR3 sequence is 14 residues long.

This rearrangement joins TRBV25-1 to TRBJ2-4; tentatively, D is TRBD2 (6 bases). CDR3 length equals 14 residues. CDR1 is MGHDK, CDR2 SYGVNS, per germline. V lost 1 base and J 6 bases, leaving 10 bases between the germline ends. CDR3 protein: CASSEFSSGNIQYF. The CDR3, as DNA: TGTGCCAGCAGTGAATTTAGTAGCGGAAACATTCAGTACTTC.

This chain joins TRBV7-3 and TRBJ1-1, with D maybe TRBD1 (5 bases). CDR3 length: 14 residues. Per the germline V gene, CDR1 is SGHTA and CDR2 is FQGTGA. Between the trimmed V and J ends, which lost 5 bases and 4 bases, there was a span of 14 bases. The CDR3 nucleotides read TGTGCCAGCAGCGCCCAGGGTTTAGGCACTGAAGCTTTCTTT. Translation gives CASSAQGLGTEAFF.

The CDR3 bases are TGTGCCACCCGACCCGGGGTCTACGAGCAGTACTTC. Translated: CATRPGVYEQYF. This chain connects TRBV28 to TRBJ2-7, with a weak D call TRBD2 (5 bases). The V and J ends lost 10 bases and 3 bases respectively, with 13 bases between them. Germline CDR1 reads MDHEN; CDR2 reads SYDVKM. CDR3 length equals 12 residues.

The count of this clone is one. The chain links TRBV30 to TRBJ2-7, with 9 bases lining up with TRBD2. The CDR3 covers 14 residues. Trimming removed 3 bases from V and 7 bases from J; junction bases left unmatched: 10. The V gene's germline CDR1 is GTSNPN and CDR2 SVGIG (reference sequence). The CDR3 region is CAWSPGLAVREQYF. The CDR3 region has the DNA TGTGCCTGGAGCCCGGGACTAGCTGTTCGGGAGCAGTACTTC.

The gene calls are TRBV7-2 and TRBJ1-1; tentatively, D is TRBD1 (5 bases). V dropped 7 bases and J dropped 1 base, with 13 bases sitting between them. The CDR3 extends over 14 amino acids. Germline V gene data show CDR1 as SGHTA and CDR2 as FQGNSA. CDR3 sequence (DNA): TGTGCCAGCATCACAGGTAGAGAGAACACTGAAGCTTTCTTT. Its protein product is CASITGRENTEAFF. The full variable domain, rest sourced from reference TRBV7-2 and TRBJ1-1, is GAGVSQSPSNKVTEKGKDVELRCDPISGHTALYWYRQSLGQGLEFLIYFQGNSAPDKSGLPSDRFSAERTGGSVSTLTIQRTQQEDSAVYLCASITGRENTEAFFGQGTRLTVV.

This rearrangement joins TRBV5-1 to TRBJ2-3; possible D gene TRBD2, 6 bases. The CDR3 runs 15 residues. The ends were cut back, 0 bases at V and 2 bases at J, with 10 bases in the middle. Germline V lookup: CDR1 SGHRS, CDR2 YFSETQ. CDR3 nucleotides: TGCGCCAGCAGCTTGGCCGCGGGATTCACAGATACGCAGTATTTT. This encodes CASSLAAGFTDTQYF.

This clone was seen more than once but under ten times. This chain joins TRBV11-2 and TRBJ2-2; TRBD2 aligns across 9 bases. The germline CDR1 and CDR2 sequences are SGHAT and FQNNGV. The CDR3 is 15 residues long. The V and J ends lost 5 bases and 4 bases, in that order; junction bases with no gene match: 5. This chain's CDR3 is CASSQGLAITGELFF. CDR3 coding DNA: TGTGCCAGCAGCCAAGGACTAGCGATCACCGGGGAGCTGTTTTTT.

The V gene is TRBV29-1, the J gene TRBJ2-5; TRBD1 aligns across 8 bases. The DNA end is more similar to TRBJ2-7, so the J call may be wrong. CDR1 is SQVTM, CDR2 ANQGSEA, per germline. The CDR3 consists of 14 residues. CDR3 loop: CSVEDPRGPYEQYF. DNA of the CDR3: TGCAGCGTTGAAGATCCCAGGGGGCCTTACGAGCAGTACTTC.